This paragraph covers one T cell receptor (beta chain) sequence. Assay: immunoSEQ multiplex PCR; the TCRdb copy retains only in-frame clones and omits some. The sample lists fewer than 65,000 clones; 80% to 90% were seen once. This specimen comes from a study of blood T cell repertoires in COVID-19. Across the study: Sites across the United States, Italy and Spain contributed samples from acute and convalescent COVID-19.

V dropped 3 bases and J dropped 5 bases, with 7 bases sitting between them. The germline gives CDR1 MNHEY, CDR2 SVGEGT. The CDR3 has 13 amino acids. The sequenced sample was peripheral blood. The clonotype originates from a woman aged 55 to 70 with COVID-19, enrolled during active disease. The V gene is TRBV6-2 or TRBV6-3, the J gene TRBJ2-2; D is ambiguous. CDR3 bases: TGTGCCAGCAGTTATAGTGAGACCGGGGAGCTGTTTTTT. Its translation: CASSYSETGELFF.